These 32 T cell receptor beta chains were sequenced from one sample in a study of radiation and T cells in renal cell carcinoma. Produced via immunoSEQ multiplex PCR; TCRdb's table is partial and in-frame only. This table holds about 20,000 clones, roughly 64% found once. Treatment indicated: 15 Gy SBRT to primary tumor, nephrectomy 4 weeks later. The sequenced sample was tumor tissue, obtained from a patient whose treatment included radiotherapy and nephrectomy. The origin of the receptors is a woman in her 70s with renal cell carcinoma.

The V call is TRBV15, the J call TRBJ1-5; D is uncertain. With 0 bases removed from V and 6 bases from J, the gap between germline ends came to 9 bases. The CDR3 length is 14 residues. The germline V gene has CDR1 LNHNV and CDR2 YYDKDF (reference sequence). The CDR3 DNA reads as TGTGCCACCAGCAGAGATCAAGGGCCTCAGCCCCAGCATTTT. Protein product: CATSRDQGPQPQHF.

V usage is TRBV7-2 and J usage is TRBJ1-1; 9 bases fit TRBD1. CDR1 is SGHTA and CDR2 is FQGNSA in the germline V gene. The CDR3 spans 15 residues. J lost 1 base, V lost 6 bases, and 6 bases had no gene match. The CDR3 loop is CASSSRQGGNTEAFF. CDR3 bases: TGTGCCAGCAGTTCCCGACAGGGGGGGAACACTGAAGCTTTCTTT. The variable domain in full, completed from reference TRBV7-2 and TRBJ1-1, reads GAGVSQSPSNKVTEKGKDVELRCDPISGHTALYWYRQSLGQGLEFLIYFQGNSAPDKSGLPSDRFSAERTGGSVSTLTIQRTQQEDSAVYLCASSSRQGGNTEAFFGQGTRLTVV.

In this sample, this clone is medium-sized. The chain uses TRBV7-2 and TRBJ2-7, with 9 bases matching TRBD1. CDR1 and CDR2 (germline): SGHTA, FQGNSA. CDR3 size: 14 residues. V shed 5 bases and J 5 bases; nucleotides not matched to a gene: 7. CDR3 sequence reads: CASSTRTGVHEQYF. DNA for the CDR3: TGTGCCAGCAGCACACGGACAGGGGTCCACGAGCAGTACTTC.

The chain has TRBV27 and TRBJ2-1; 8 nucleotides agree with TRBD2. The germline V gene encodes CDR1 MNHEY and CDR2 SMNVEV (reference sequence). J lost 6 bases, V lost 5 bases, and 24 bases had no gene match. This CDR3 comprises 20 residues. The CDR3 loop is CASSPLTLRGDPKKSNEQFF. CDR3 sequence (DNA): TGTGCCAGCAGTCCCTTGACTTTGCGGGGGGACCCGAAAAAAAGCAATGAGCAGTTCTTC.

This clone is a singleton in its sample. This chain uses TRBV5-1 with TRBJ2-2, with D tentatively TRBD1 (5 bases). Trimming pared 4 bases from V and 3 bases from J, leaving 13 bases between. CDR3 length equals 15 residues. Germline lookup yields CDR1 SGHRS and CDR2 YFSETQ. As DNA, the CDR3 is TGCGCCAGCAGCGAATTAGTAGGGGACACCGGGGAGCTGTTTTTT. It translates to CASSELVGDTGELFF.

The chain joins TRBV11-3 to TRBJ1-1; no reliable D call. Trimming stripped 5 bases from V and 1 base from J, with 14 bases between. CDR1 and CDR2 from the germline V gene are SGHNT and YENEEA. The CDR3 is 15 amino acids. The CDR3 reads CASSRKPGANTEAFF. The CDR3 nucleotides read TGTGCCAGCAGCCGTAAACCGGGCGCGAACACTGAAGCTTTCTTT.

J is TRBJ2-3 and V is TRBV5-4, with 7 bases fitting TRBD2. CDR1 and CDR2 (germline): SGHNT, YYREEE (reference sequence). V lost 4 bases and J lost 5; bases outside the gene matches: 13. The CDR3 extends over 16 amino acids. CDR3 sequence: CASSLRDYRTVDTQYF. The DNA of the CDR3 is TGTGCCAGCAGCCTCAGGGACTACCGGACCGTAGATACGCAGTATTTT.

This chain uses TRBV9 with TRBJ2-7; D not certain. Germline-derived CDR1 and CDR2 are SGDLS and YYNGEE. V was shortened by 0 bases and J by 5 bases, with 9 bases between the two germline ends. The CDR3 extends over 13 amino acids. CDR3 sequence reads: CASSVAPQNEQYF. The CDR3 nucleotides read TGTGCCAGCAGCGTAGCCCCACAAAACGAGCAGTACTTC.

The chain uses TRBV11-1 and TRBJ2-7, with 8 bases aligning to TRBD1. Germline CDR1 SGHAT, CDR2 FQDESV (reference sequence). The CDR3 covers 14 residues. V trimming: 6 bases; J trimming: 2 bases; junction bases outside the gene matches: 6. The CDR3 here is CASSWDRFAYEQYF. DNA for the CDR3: TGTGCCAGCAGTTGGGACAGGTTCGCCTACGAGCAGTACTTC. Full variable domain (missing parts from reference TRBV11-1 and TRBJ2-7): EAEVAQSPRYKITEKSQAVAFWCDPISGHATLYWYRQILGQGPELLVQFQDESVVDDSQLPKDRFSAERLKGVDSTLKIQPAELGDSAMYLCASSWDRFAYEQYFGPGTRLTVT.

DNA for the CDR3: TGTGCCATCAGCCTGGGACTAGCGGGGAGTGAGCAGTTCTTC. It translates to CAISLGLAGSEQFF. The chain has TRBV10-3 and TRBJ2-1; TRBD2 matches at 13 bases. The junction had 5 bases not matched to a gene; V was cut back by 6 bases and J by 9 bases. CDR3 length: 14 amino acids. Germline CDR1 reads ENHRY; CDR2 reads SYGVKD.

The gene calls are TRBV11-2 and TRBJ2-1; 8 bases agree with TRBD2. The germline gives CDR1 SGHAT, CDR2 FQNNGV. Trimming cost V 3 bases and J 2 bases; bases outside gene matches: 3. This CDR3 region has 15 residues. CDR3 residues: CASSFAGGTYNEQFF. CDR3 coding DNA: TGTGCCAGCAGCTTCGCGGGGGGAACCTACAATGAGCAGTTCTTC.

V gene TRBV4-2 combines with J gene TRBJ2-6, with no clear D. The CDR3 runs to 16 residues. V was shortened by 0 bases and J by 2 bases, with 8 bases between the two germline ends. The V gene's germline CDR1 is LGHNA and CDR2 YNFKEQ. The CDR3 nucleotides read TGTGCCAGCAGCCAAGATAAGGCTACTGGGGCCAACGTCCTGACTTTC. This codes for CASSQDKATGANVLTF.

The chain is built from TRBV7-3 and TRBJ2-1; possibly TRBD2 for D (7 bases). The germline V gene encodes CDR1 SGHTA and CDR2 FQGTGA. The CDR3 runs 18 residues. Trimming pared 5 bases from V and 0 bases from J, leaving 20 bases between. CDR3 DNA sequence: TGTGCCAGCAGCCCGACTACCGGGGGGCTAAGCTCCTACAATGAGCAGTTCTTC. Translation: CASSPTTGGLSSYNEQFF.

The V gene is TRBV5-1, the J gene TRBJ1-5; perhaps TRBD1 as D (5 bases). This CDR3 has 15 amino acids. The V and J ends lost 4 bases and 0 bases respectively, with 11 bases between them. Germline CDR1 reads SGHRS; CDR2 reads YFSETQ. The DNA of the CDR3 is TGCGCCAGCAGCACCGGGACCGATAGCAATCAGCCCCAGCATTTT. Translation: CASSTGTDSNQPQHF.

This clone was found a few times. V is TRBV28 and J is TRBJ2-3; 9 bases agree with TRBD2. The length of the CDR3 is 15 residues. Germline CDR1 MDHEN, CDR2 SYDVKM. Trimming removed 11 bases from V and 5 bases from J; junction bases left unmatched: 14. CDR3 sequence: CAHNLRRGGVDTQYF. CDR3 nucleotide sequence: TGTGCCCACAATTTGAGGCGGGGGGGCGTAGATACGCAGTATTTT.

The rearrangement uses TRBV6-5 and TRBJ1-1; a weak D match, TRBD1 (6 bases). The CDR3 is 14 residues long. CDR1 is MNHEY, CDR2 SVGAGI, per germline. Trimming left V 7 bases short and J 4 bases short, with 16 bases between. The CDR3 is CASTKQGGGTEAFF. For the CDR3, the DNA is TGTGCCAGCACCAAACAAGGGGGAGGCACTGAAGCTTTCTTT.

The J gene is TRBJ2-1, the V gene TRBV7-8, with 7 nucleotides matching TRBD1. The V and J ends lost 5 bases and 8 bases, in that order; junction bases with no gene match: 9. CDR3 length equals 14 residues. CDR1 is SGHVS, CDR2 FQNEAQ, per germline. CDR3 bases: TGTGCCAGCAGCCCCGACAGGGCTAACGATGAGCAGTTCTTC. It translates to CASSPDRANDEQFF.

This chain connects TRBV19 to TRBJ2-3; D might be TRBD1 or TRBD2, each matching 5 bases. CDR1 LNHDA and CDR2 SQIVND come from the germline V gene (reference sequence). CDR3 length: 13 amino acids. V lost 5 bases and J lost 11, with 17 bases in between. For the CDR3, the DNA is TGTGCCAGTAGTCCATCCGGGACGGTAAGGCAGTATTTT. It specifies CASSPSGTVRQYF.

This clone showed up just a few times. The rearrangement uses TRBV7-6 and TRBJ2-3; D might be TRBD2 (5 bases). The V gene lost 2 bases and the J gene lost 8 bases, with 20 bases spanning the gap. The germline CDR1 and CDR2 sequences are SGHVS and FNYEAQ. The CDR3 length is 16 residues. The CDR3 sequence is CASSLLGPGLGVTQYF. The CDR3 DNA follows: TGTGCCAGCAGCTTATTGGGCCCTGGACTTGGGGTTACGCAGTATTTT.

The chain recombines TRBV6-6 with TRBJ2-1, with unresolved D. The CDR3 extends over 15 amino acids. Trimming stripped 0 bases from V and 4 bases from J, with 10 bases between. Per the germline V gene, CDR1 is MNHNY and CDR2 is SVGAGI (reference sequence). This CDR3 reads CASSYSGSGYNEQFF. The CDR3 DNA is TGTGCCAGCAGTTACTCAGGGTCCGGTTACAATGAGCAGTTCTTC.

This chain joins TRBV6-1 and TRBJ2-7; TRBD1 matches at 12 bases. Germline-derived CDR1 and CDR2 are MNHNS and SASEGT. The CDR3 is 14 residues long. Losses at the gene ends were 6 bases for V and 3 bases for J; bases not matched to a gene: 3. As DNA, the CDR3 is TGTGCCAGCAGGGGGACAGGGGGCCTCTACGAGCAGTACTTC. It is translated as CASRGTGGLYEQYF.

This chain joins TRBV28 and TRBJ1-2; no reliable D call. V was shortened by 6 bases and J by 4 bases, with 12 bases between the two germline ends. Per the germline V gene, CDR1 is MDHEN and CDR2 is SYDVKM. This CDR3 has 13 amino acids. CDR3: CASSPPGIYGYTF. The CDR3 DNA sequence: TGTGCCAGCAGCCCCCCCGGTATCTATGGCTACACCTTC.

The chain uses TRBV6-4 and TRBJ1-2, with D tentatively TRBD1 (5 bases). From germline, CDR1 is MRHNA and CDR2 SNTAGT. Trimming left V 5 bases short and J 7 bases short, with 17 bases between. The CDR3 covers 14 residues. This chain's CDR3 is CASSPRAQGFGYTF. CDR3 DNA: TGTGCCAGCAGTCCCCGCGCCCAGGGATTTGGCTACACCTTC.

V usage is TRBV11-2 and J usage is TRBJ1-2; tentatively, D is TRBD1 (5 bases). The CDR3 is 16 residues long. V lost 5 bases, J lost 0 bases, and 16 bases lay in between. Germline assignment: CDR1 SGHAT and CDR2 FQNNGV. The CDR3 bases are TGTGCCAGCAGCAGAACCGGGACGGTATCTAACTATGGCTACACCTTC. Protein sequence: CASSRTGTVSNYGYTF. The whole variable domain, filled in from reference TRBV11-2 and TRBJ1-2, reads EAGVAQSPRYKIIEKRQSVAFWCNPISGHATLYWYQQILGQGPKLLIQFQNNGVVDDSQLPKDRFSAERLKGVDSTLKIQPAKLEDSAVYLCASSRTGTVSNYGYTFGSGTRLTVV.

The chain combines TRBV27 with TRBJ2-4; 11 bases map to TRBD1. CDR1 and CDR2 from the germline V gene are MNHEY and SMNVEV (reference sequence). The CDR3 consists of 16 residues. V lost 5 bases, J lost 0 bases, and 3 bases stayed unmatched. The CDR3 coding sequence is TGTGCCAGCAGTCCGGGACAGGGGGTAGCCAAAAACATTCAGTACTTC. This gives the protein CASSPGQGVAKNIQYF.

J is TRBJ2-1 and V is TRBV4-2, with unresolved D. Germline lookup yields CDR1 LGHNA and CDR2 YNFKEQ. The CDR3 contains 14 residues. V was trimmed by 1 base and J by 5 bases, leaving 9 bases between them. This chain's CDR3 is CASSQVPSDNEQFF. In DNA, the CDR3 is TGTGCCAGCAGCCAAGTCCCCAGCGACAATGAGCAGTTCTTC.

The V gene is TRBV7-2, the J gene TRBJ2-7; perhaps TRBD1 as D (6 bases). V lost 2 bases and J 0 bases, leaving 11 bases between the germline ends. Germline V gene data show CDR1 as SGHTA and CDR2 as FQGNSA. CDR3 length: 15 amino acids. CDR3 DNA sequence: TGTGCCAGCAGCTTAAGTCAGGGGACCTCCTACGAGCAGTACTTC. Translation: CASSLSQGTSYEQYF.

This clone occurred a few times. This sequence joins TRBV6-1 and TRBJ1-4; 7 nucleotides line up with TRBD1. Germline assignment: CDR1 MNHNS and CDR2 SASEGT. This CDR3 spans 12 amino acids. Losses at the gene ends were 2 bases for V and 13 bases for J; bases not matched to a gene: 4. CDR3 loop: CASSEPTGRLFF. The DNA of the CDR3 is TGTGCCAGCAGTGAACCGACAGGGCGACTGTTTTTT.

The chain uses TRBV13 and TRBJ2-3, with D maybe TRBD2 (5 bases). Trimming shortened V by 5 bases and J by 6 bases, and 12 bases separated the two germline ends. Germline V CDR1 and CDR2: PRHDT, FYEKMQ (reference sequence). CDR3 length equals 13 residues. The CDR3: CASSPGSGDTQYF. For the CDR3, the DNA is TGTGCCAGCAGCCCTGGATCGGGGGATACGCAGTATTTT.

The rearrangement joins TRBV7-2 to TRBJ1-2; the match to TRBD1 covers 9 bases. The CDR3 spans 14 residues. Germline trimming cut 5 bases from V and 8 bases from J; bases unmatched to any gene: 9. Germline CDR1 is SGHTA and CDR2 is FQGNSA. The CDR3 is CASSPQGQGGGYTF. CDR3 bases: TGTGCCAGCAGCCCTCAGGGACAGGGAGGAGGCTACACCTTC.

In DNA form, the CDR3 reads TGTGCCAGAAACATGCCCCCCGACAGGGGGTCCTACGAGCAGTACTTC. Its protein product is CARNMPPDRGSYEQYF. The chain carries TRBV5-3 and TRBJ2-7; 9 nucleotides line up with TRBD1. TRBV5-3 is treated as an ORF (open reading frame) with a function not yet certain. CDR3 length: 16 amino acids. J gave up 1 base and V 6 bases, and 11 bases lay outside the gene matches.

The rearrangement joins TRBV4-3 to TRBJ2-1; D call uncertain. V was shortened by 4 bases and J by 6 bases, with 13 bases between the two germline ends. The V gene's germline CDR1 is LGHNA and CDR2 YSLEER. This CDR3 has 14 amino acids. Here the CDR3 reads CASSPRLASNEQFF. CDR3 nucleotides: TGCGCCAGCAGCCCAAGATTGGCAAGCAATGAGCAGTTCTTC.